These 8 T cell receptor beta chains share one sample of origin, sequenced in a study of CD4 and CD8 cells across lung adenocarcinoma regions (dated by TCRdb to the late 2010s). The method was PCR. TCRdb shows the sequencer as HiSeq X Ten. TCRdb ran its own pipeline on the public reads, namely fastp trimming at Q25 and MiXCR clone calling, and kept in-frame beta chains. Each entry is one CDR3 protein sequence, shown with its most common DNA and genes. The sample table holds approximately 25,000 distinct CDR3 sequences, of which approximately 50% were seen once. The ten most abundant clones make up less than 50% of the sample. The specimen was CD8+ T cells from the center of a lung tumor. The meaning of the sample's cell subset or site label: tumor center region. The receptors shown here come from a male donor with lung adenocarcinoma. The CD4 and CD8 labels of this study may be unreliable.

This chain links TRBV20-1 with TRBJ2-3; 7 bases are a match to TRBD2. There are 13 residues in the CDR3. V gave up 4 bases and J gave up 5 bases; unmatched junction bases: 6. The germline gives CDR1 DFQATT, CDR2 SNEGSKA (reference sequence). CDR3 bases: TGCAGTGCTATGCGGGAGTATCTAGATACGCAGTATTTT. This gives the protein CSAMREYLDTQYF.

This clonotype was counted once. Because the CDR3 is missing its conserved closing phenylalanine or tryptophan, this is likely a read error. The limits of the CDR3 on the DNA are not certain, so only TCRdb's listed CDR3 is given. The V and J genes are TRBV7-2 and TRBJ2-5; TRBD1 was called by the table and not checked on the DNA. The CDR3 is made up of 8 amino acids, end residues included. Germline CDR1 reads SGHTA; CDR2 reads FQGNSA. The CDR3 here is CASSLGGE.

In its sample, this clonotype was seen many times. The J gene is TRBJ2-5, the V gene TRBV6-1; D may be TRBD1 (6 bases). Near its end, the DNA agrees better with TRBJ2-7, so the J call may be wrong. Germline V gives CDR1 MNHNS, CDR2 SASEGT. This CDR3 contains 13 residues. The CDR3 region is CASSGVQGTEQYF. The CDR3, as DNA: TGTGCCAGCAGTGGAGTCCAGGGGACCGAGCAGTACTTC.

V and J are TRBV27 and TRBJ2-3; 12 bases are shared with TRBD2. Germline lookup yields CDR1 MNHEY and CDR2 SMNVEV (reference sequence). The CDR3 contains 17 residues. V gave up 6 bases and J gave up 12 bases; unmatched junction bases: 19. CDR3 residues: CASRAASGRASPETQYF. CDR3 DNA sequence: TGTGCCAGCAGGGCGGCTAGCGGGAGGGCTAGCCCAGAGACCCAGTATTTT.

CDR3 coding DNA: TGTGCCAGCAGCTTAGCGTGGGGAGTAGCGGGATCCCCGAACACCGGGGAGCTGTTTTTT. Translating gives CASSLAWGVAGSPNTGELFF. The genes are TRBV7-2 and TRBJ2-2, with 8 bases lining up with TRBD2. The CDR3 is 20 residues long. Trimming at V came to 0 bases and at J to 0 bases, leaving 12 bases not matched to a gene. The V gene's germline CDR1 is SGHTA and CDR2 FQGNSA.

The chain couples TRBV7-6 to TRBJ2-1; 11 nucleotides match TRBD2. CDR3 size: 18 residues. Germline lookup yields CDR1 SGHVS and CDR2 FNYEAQ. With 5 bases clipped from V and 9 bases from J, the junction kept 18 bases outside the gene matches. As DNA, the CDR3 is TGTGCCAGCAGCCAACTAGCGGGAGTCACCGGGTCCACAAGTGAGCAGTTCTTC. It specifies CASSQLAGVTGSTSEQFF.

The CDR3 bases are TGTGCCAGCAGCTTAGCGCGGGGAAGGGGGGGATCCTACGAGCAGTACTTC. It encodes CASSLARGRGGSYEQYF. The J gene is TRBJ2-7, the V gene TRBV7-8; possible D gene TRBD2, 7 bases. This CDR3 comprises 17 residues. The V gene lost 0 bases and the J gene lost 1 base, with 16 bases spanning the gap. CDR1 and CDR2 from the germline V gene are SGHVS and FQNEAQ.

There are many counts of this clonotype. The CDR3 here is CASSYSRGISGTGELFF. In nucleotides, the CDR3 is TGTGCCAGCAGTTACTCGAGAGGTATCTCGGGCACCGGGGAGCTGTTTTTT. The chain recombines TRBV6-5 with TRBJ2-2; no firm D call. V lost 0 bases to trimming and J lost 4 bases, with 15 bases between them. CDR1 MNHEY and CDR2 SVGAGI come from the germline V gene. CDR3 length: 17 amino acids.